Described below is a single T cell receptor (beta chain) sequence and its context. These data come from a study of blood T cell repertoires in COVID-19. Profiling relied on immunoSEQ multiplex PCR, and the TCRdb table lists in-frame clones only, not all of them. The profile covers approximately 140,000 clones, with around 90% appearing a single time and around 2.3% taken by the ten largest. Input material: peripheral blood. This clonotype was sampled from a human donor with COVID-19, enrolled during active disease. The donor label of this sample is uncertain.

CDR3 in amino acids: CASSRNSRAGNTIYF. In DNA form, the CDR3 reads TGTGCCAGCAGTCGAAACTCCAGGGCTGGAAACACCATATATTTT. The V call is TRBV6-5, the J call TRBJ1-3; weak D call: TRBD1 (5 bases). Germline V CDR1 and CDR2: MNHEY, SVGAGI. Trimming cost V 5 bases and J 2 bases, with 13 bases left between them. This CDR3 is 15 amino acids long.